The 25 T cell receptor beta chains reported below all come from one sample, sequenced in a study of CD8+ T cells in alopecia areata. Extraction of RNA preceded its reverse transcription into cDNA, which served as the sequencing template. Sequenced by immunoSEQ multiplex PCR; TCRdb stores in-frame clones only, minus some. Listed here are about 3,000 clones without any singletons, the top ten holding roughly a tenth. The time point: mouse skin 3 weeks after grafting. Sequencing used skin, obtained at week 3. The source is a C3H/HeJ mouse with alopecia areata. This mouse strain has H2-k as its MHC haplotype.

By sample share, this clone is medium-sized. Gene names are mouse gene names. The read halts 4 residues ahead of the CDR3 end, with the missing end drawn from the germline J gene. The chain carries TRBV1 and TRBJ2-3, with D maybe TRBD1 (6 bases). The CDR3 contains 11 residues. Germline CDR1 is NSQYPW and CDR2 is LRSPGD (reference sequence). V lost 11 bases and J lost 1, with 7 bases in between. CDR3 DNA, as far as it was read: TGCACCCACAGGGGTGCAGAA. The encoded protein is CTHRGAE. The entire CDR3 is CTHRGAETLYF.

This clone appeared many times. Any gene name here is a mouse gene name. The read falls 4 residues short of the CDR3 end, and the missing part is taken from the germline J gene. The rearrangement links TRBV19 to TRBJ1-2; 7 positions agree with TRBD1. This CDR3 is built from 14 residues. CDR1 FNHDT and CDR2 SITEND come from the germline V gene (reference sequence). V lost 4 bases and J lost 0; bases outside the gene matches: 3. The CDR3: CASSPDRSNSDYTF. The sequenced CDR3 bases are TGTGCCAGCAGTCCGGACAGGTCAAACTCC.

Sample share makes this clone large (0.1 to 1%). Gene names are mouse gene names. The read is 4 residues too short to cover the CDR3 end, so that end is filled in from the germline J gene. The V call is TRBV13-2, the J call TRBJ2-3; 8 bases are shared with TRBD1. CDR3 length: 14 residues. CDR1 and CDR2 (germline): NNHNN, SYGAGS (reference sequence). The V gene end was trimmed by 6 bases and the J gene end by 3 bases; junction bases not matched to a gene: 6. The covered CDR3 bases are TGTGCCAGCGCCAAGGACAGGGAGGCAGAA. Amino acids: CASAKDREAE. In full, the CDR3 is CASAKDREAETLYF.

A note on this clone: Mouse gene names apply. The CDR3 end is not reached by the read, which stops 3 residues before it; the germline J gene fills it in. V is TRBV13-2 and J is TRBJ1-6, with 7 bases fitting TRBD1. TRBJ1-6 is an ORF; its function is uncertain. In germline, CDR1 is NNHNN, CDR2 SYGAGS (reference sequence). The junction had 4 bases not matched to a gene; V was cut back by 3 bases and J by 7 bases. The length of the CDR3 is 14 residues. The CDR3 sequence: CASGAQTGNSPLYF. The CDR3 bases that were read are TGTGCCAGCGGTGCCCAGACAGGGAATTCGCCC.

Relative to its sample, this clone is medium-sized (0.01 to 0.1%). Germline and genes: mouse. The missing CDR3 end, 4 residues past where the read stops, is filled in from the germline J gene. The V call is TRBV19, the J call TRBJ2-3; 8 positions match TRBD2. V shed 2 bases, J shed 0 bases, and the junction held 2 bases outside the gene matches. CDR3 length: 15 residues. Germline loops: CDR1 FNHDT, CDR2 SITEND (reference sequence). The covered CDR3 bases are TGTGCCAGCAGTATGGGGGGGGCTAGTGCAGAA. Translated, it gives CASSMGGASAE. The whole CDR3 sequence reads CASSMGGASAETLYF.

This clone is medium-sized in the sample. Germline and genes: mouse. The read terminates 4 residues ahead of where the CDR3 ends, so the germline J gene completes it. The chain joins TRBV19 to TRBJ2-5, with TRBD1 matching over 8 bases. CDR1 is FNHDT and CDR2 is SITEND in the germline V gene (reference sequence). J gave up 2 bases and V 4 bases, and 3 bases lay outside the gene matches. The CDR3 extends over 14 amino acids. The part of the CDR3 DNA that was read is TGTGCCAGCAGTTATACAGGGGGCCAAGAC. Protein: CASSYTGGQD. The whole CDR3 reads CASSYTGGQDTQYF.

A word on this clone: Mouse germline and gene names are used. Read sequence stops 4 residues before the CDR3 end, and the germline J gene provides the missing end. The V gene is TRBV31, the J gene TRBJ2-1; D unclear. CDR1 is GKSSPN, CDR2 SITVG, per germline. This CDR3 contains 11 residues. The V gene lost 5 bases and the J gene lost 4 bases, with 6 bases spanning the gap. The DNA read from the CDR3 is TGTGCCTGGGGCTGGTATGCT. Its protein product is CAWGWYA. The CDR3 as a whole reads CAWGWYAEQFF.

This clone was seen more than once but under ten times. Gene names denote mouse genes. The read ends 4 residues before the CDR3 terminus; that terminus is restored from the germline J gene. The rearrangement uses TRBV13-2 and TRBJ2-7; the D is unclear. Per germline, CDR1 NNHNN and CDR2 SYGAGS (reference sequence). This CDR3 is built from 13 residues. Incomplete CDR3 DNA: TGTGCCAGCGGTGATGAAACAAAATAT. Translating it yields CASGDETKY. The entire CDR3 protein reads CASGDETKYEQYF.

This clone qualifies as medium-sized (0.01 to 0.1%). All gene names here are mouse names. The read is 4 residues too short to cover the CDR3 end, so that end is filled in from the germline J gene. This rearrangement joins TRBV19 to TRBJ1-1; no clear D gene. The CDR3 is made up of 13 amino acids. Between the trimmed V and J ends, which lost 2 bases and 1 base, there was a span of 6 bases. CDR1 and CDR2 (germline): FNHDT, SITEND (reference sequence). The part of the CDR3 DNA that was read is TGTGCCAGCAGTATGATAGGAAACACA. It encodes CASSMIGNT. The entire CDR3 protein is CASSMIGNTEVFF.

This clone appeared a few times. Genes here carry mouse names. The read ends 3 residues before the CDR3 terminus; that terminus is restored from the germline J gene. The chain combines TRBV13-1 with TRBJ1-6, with TRBD1 matching over 7 bases. TRBJ1-6 is treated as an ORF (open reading frame) with a function not yet certain. The V gene's germline CDR1 is NSHNY and CDR2 SYGAGN. The CDR3 is 15 residues long. Unmatched junction bases numbered 6, after V lost 4 bases and J lost 5 bases. CDR3 amino acids: CASSSRDSNNSPLYF. CDR3 DNA (partial): TGTGCCAGCAGTAGCCGGGACAGCAATAATTCGCCC.

To note about this clone: Gene names are mouse gene names. The read gets to within 4 residues of the CDR3 end, and the germline J gene fills in the rest. The J gene is TRBJ2-4, the V gene TRBV19, with 10 bases aligning to TRBD2. Germline loops: CDR1 FNHDT, CDR2 SITEND (reference sequence). The CDR3 is 16 residues long. The CDR3 sequence is CASSIRQDWGENTLYF. The CDR3 DNA, read in part, is TGTGCCAGCAGTATACGGCAAGACTGGGGGGAAAAC.

This clone is labeled as medium-sized. Germline and genes here are mouse. The CDR3 end is not reached by the read, which stops 4 residues before it; the germline J gene fills it in. The chain uses TRBV13-1 and TRBJ1-2; D not resolved. This CDR3 has 13 residues. Germline CDR1 and CDR2: NSHNY and SYGAGN. With 7 bases removed from V and 0 bases from J, the gap between germline ends came to 10 bases. CDR3 sequence reads: CASGRRANSDYTF. The sequenced part of the CDR3 DNA is TGTGCCAGCGGTCGAAGGGCAAACTCC.

The table lists this clone with many counts. All gene names here are mouse names. Read coverage stops 4 residues before the CDR3 terminus; the germline J gene supplies the remainder. The V gene is TRBV19, the J gene TRBJ2-1, with 8 bases matching TRBD1. Germline V gives CDR1 FNHDT, CDR2 SITEND (reference sequence). This CDR3 has 13 residues. CDR3 in amino acids: CASSSDRVAEQFF. The CDR3 DNA, read in part, is TGTGCCAGCAGTTCGGACAGGGTCGCT.

Many counts were recorded for this clone. Gene names are mouse gene names. The CDR3 extends 4 residues past the end of the read, so its final part is completed from the germline J gene. The J gene is TRBJ2-4, the V gene TRBV13-2, with 11 positions matching TRBD2. The length of the CDR3 is 15 residues. The germline V gene has CDR1 NNHNN and CDR2 SYGAGS (reference sequence). V was clipped by 2 bases and J by 1 base; unmatched bases: 0. The CDR3: CASGEGLGGQNTLYF. The part of the CDR3 DNA that was read is TGTGCCAGCGGTGAGGGACTGGGGGGTCAAAAC.

By share, this clone counts as medium-sized (0.01 to 0.1%). Here the gene names and germline are mouse. The read stops 4 residues short of the end of the CDR3; the missing end is completed from the germline J gene. V is TRBV13-1 and J is TRBJ2-3, with TRBD2 identical over 8 bases. Germline-derived CDR1 and CDR2 are NSHNY and SYGAGN. V shed 3 bases, J shed 0 bases, and the junction held 0 bases outside the gene matches. This CDR3 is 14 amino acids long. The CDR3 bases that were read are TGTGCCAGCAGTGGGACTGGGAGTGCAGAA. Encoded protein: CASSGTGSAE. The full CDR3 is CASSGTGSAETLYF.

This clone was observed at least ten times. The listed genes are named as in mouse. The CDR3 is cut off 4 residues early in the read; its end comes from the germline J gene. The chain recombines TRBV13-3 with TRBJ2-3; TRBD2 is a possible D gene (5 bases). The CDR3 is 14 residues long. The germline V gene encodes CDR1 NNHDY and CDR2 SYVADS. Trimming stripped 5 bases from V and 0 bases from J, with 10 bases between. The CDR3 here is CASSPGSSAETLYF. The CDR3 bases that were read are TGTGCCAGCAGCCCTGGGTCTAGTGCAGAA.

As for this clone: Gene and germline names: mouse. The read comes to an end 4 residues before the CDR3 does, leaving the germline J gene to fill in the end. Within the sample, other DNA sequences also encode this same CDR3. The V gene is TRBV13-3, the J gene TRBJ2-7; 7 positions match TRBD2. J gave up 3 bases and V 0 bases, and 0 bases lay outside the gene matches. The CDR3 extends over 13 amino acids. Germline CDR1 reads NNHDY; CDR2 reads SYVADS. The part of the CDR3 DNA that was read is TGTGCCAGCAGTGATGTGGGGGGCTAT. Encoded protein: CASSDVGGY. In full, the CDR3 is CASSDVGGYEQYF.

This clone is labeled as medium-sized. The germline and genes are mouse ones. The read terminates 4 residues ahead of where the CDR3 ends, so the germline J gene completes it. The chain recombines TRBV13-1 with TRBJ2-3; 9 nucleotides align to TRBD2. The trim removed 4 bases at V and 0 bases at J, leaving 3 bases unmatched. Per the germline V gene, CDR1 is NSHNY and CDR2 is SYGAGN. The CDR3 runs 15 residues. The CDR3 here is CASSTDWGSAETLYF. Partial CDR3 DNA: TGTGCCAGCAGTACCGACTGGGGGAGTGCAGAA.

This clone came up many times. Mouse gene names apply. The read terminates 4 residues before the CDR3 end, so the remaining end is supplied by the germline J gene. The gene calls are TRBV31 and TRBJ2-3, with 10 bases matching TRBD1. Germline loops: CDR1 GKSSPN, CDR2 SITVG. The ends lost 5 bases at V and 0 bases at J; junction bases unmatched: 2. This CDR3 is 14 amino acids long. The sequenced part of the CDR3 DNA is TGTGCCTGGGGGGGACAGGGGAGTGCAGAA. Translating it yields CAWGGQGSAE. The CDR3 as a whole reads CAWGGQGSAETLYF.

This clone was picked up many times. Genes and germline are mouse. The DNA ends 4 residues before the CDR3 does, and the rest of the CDR3 is filled in from the germline J gene. V is TRBV19 and J is TRBJ2-1, with TRBD2 matching over 12 bases. The germline gives CDR1 FNHDT, CDR2 SITEND (reference sequence). The J segment lost 1 base and the V segment lost 1 base, leaving 6 bases of the junction unmatched. The CDR3 is 18 amino acids. The CDR3 is CASSIYGTGGRNYAEQFF. CDR3 DNA (partial): TGTGCCAGCAGTATATACGGGACTGGGGGGAGGAACTATGCT. Together with reference TRBV19 and TRBJ2-1, the CDR3 gives the full variable domain: GGIITQTPKFLIGQEGQKLTLKCQQNFNHDTMYWYRQDSGKGLRLIYYSITENDLQKGDLSEGYDASREKKSSFSLTVTSAQKNEMAVFLCASSIYGTGGRNYAEQFFGPGTRLTVL.

This clone is medium-sized (0.01 to 0.1%). Any gene name here is a mouse gene name. Sequencing ends 4 residues short of the CDR3 end; the germline J gene provides the rest. The chain combines TRBV13-1 with TRBJ2-1; D gene unclear. CDR1 and CDR2 (germline): NSHNY, SYGAGN. V was clipped by 4 bases and J by 0 bases, with 5 bases between them. This CDR3 contains 13 residues. The CDR3 protein is CASSLYNYAEQFF. The sequenced CDR3 bases are TGTGCCAGCAGTCTGTATAACTATGCT.

This clone is categorized as medium-sized. The gene symbols are mouse symbols. The sequenced fragment ends 4 residues before the CDR3 boundary, so the rest is inferred from the germline J gene. This chain joins TRBV13-3 and TRBJ2-7, with D perhaps TRBD1 (6 bases). The CDR3 loop spans 14 amino acids. In germline, CDR1 is NNHDY, CDR2 SYVADS. CDR3 DNA, as far as it was read: TGTGCCAGCAGTCGGTTAGGGGCAGGGGAT. It yields the protein CASSRLGAGD. The CDR3 in full is CASSRLGAGDEQYF.

By frequency in the sample, this clone is medium-sized. Gene names and germline refer to mouse. The CDR3 spells CASSMRGGRYEQYF. Partial CDR3 DNA: TGTGCCAGCAGTATGCGGGGGGGCAGGTAT. The V call is TRBV19, the J call TRBJ2-7; 8 positions match TRBD2. The read terminates 4 residues ahead of where the CDR3 ends, so the germline J gene completes it. The CDR3 spans 14 residues. Germline V gene sequence: CDR1 FNHDT, CDR2 SITEND (reference sequence).

Ten or more counts support this clone. The genes and germline here are from mouse. The observed sequence ends 4 residues before the CDR3 terminus, with the missing tail filled in from the germline J gene. The rearrangement joins TRBV13-3 to TRBJ2-1; D ambiguous. The CDR3 runs to 12 residues. The germline gives CDR1 NNHDY, CDR2 SYVADS. V was cut by 4 bases and J by 5 bases, with 7 bases left in between. CDR3 DNA (partial): TGTGCCAGCAGTCCGAAGGATGCT. Its translation: CASSPKDA. The whole CDR3 is CASSPKDAEQFF.

Comments on this clone: Any gene name here is a mouse gene name. The read falls 4 residues short of the CDR3 end, and the missing part is taken from the germline J gene. The chain combines TRBV4 with TRBJ2-3, with D maybe TRBD1 (6 bases). The CDR3 covers 16 residues. The germline V gene encodes CDR1 LGHDT and CDR2 YNNKQL (reference sequence). The germline V and J ends were trimmed by 4 bases and 1 base, with 15 bases remaining between them. CDR3 sequence: CASSSRTGSGAETLYF. The sequenced CDR3 bases are TGTGCCAGCAGCTCCCGTACAGGGTCCGGTGCAGAA.